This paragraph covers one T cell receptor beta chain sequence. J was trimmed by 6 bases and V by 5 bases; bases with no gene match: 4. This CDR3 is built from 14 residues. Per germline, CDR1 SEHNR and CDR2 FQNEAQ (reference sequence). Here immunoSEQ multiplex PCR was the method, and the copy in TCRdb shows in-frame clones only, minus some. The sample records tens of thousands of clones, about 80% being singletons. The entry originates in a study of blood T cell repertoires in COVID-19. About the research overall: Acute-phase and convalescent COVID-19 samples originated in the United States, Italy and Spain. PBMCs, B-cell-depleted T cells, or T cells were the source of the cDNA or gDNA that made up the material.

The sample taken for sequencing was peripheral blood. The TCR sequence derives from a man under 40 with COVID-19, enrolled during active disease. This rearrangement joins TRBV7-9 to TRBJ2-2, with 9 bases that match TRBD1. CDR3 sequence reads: CASSPRQGAGELFF. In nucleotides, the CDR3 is TGTGCCAGCAGCCCCAGACAGGGGGCCGGGGAGCTGTTTTTT.